Included here is one T cell receptor beta chain sequence, with context. The data are from a study of blood T cell repertoires in COVID-19. Germline CDR1 is SEHNR and CDR2 is FQNEAQ (reference sequence). The ends were cut back, 11 bases at V and 2 bases at J, with 7 bases in the middle. The CDR3 length is 12 residues. The protocol was immunoSEQ multiplex PCR, while the TCRdb copy is restricted to in-frame clones and leaves out a portion. Of tens of thousands of clones listed, about nine tenths are singletons. This clonotype was sampled from a human donor in a cohort sampled during active COVID-19. V gene TRBV7-9 combines with J gene TRBJ2-6; tentatively, D is TRBD1 (6 bases). Sequenced: peripheral blood. In DNA form, the CDR3 reads TGTGCCTGGGGGCCTGGGGCCAACGTCCTGACTTTC. Translating gives CAWGPGANVLTF.